The 16 T cell receptor beta chains below were found in one sample sequenced in a study of CD8 T cells in Susac syndrome. Random hexamers were used to reverse transcribe the RNA input (roughly 0.5 to 1 ug). TCRdb reanalysed the immunoSEQ multiplex PCR reads using MiXCR and keeps one entry per CDR3 protein. The table has 110,000 or so distinct CDR3 sequences, 85% to 95% seen once; the top ten hold approximately 0.11%. Sequencing was performed on CD8+ T cells from PBMCs. The receptors were gathered from a human donor in good health.

This sequence joins TRBV5-1 and TRBJ2-7; D is unresolved. The CDR3 totals 13 residues. Germline CDR1 SGHRS, CDR2 YFSETQ. V dropped 0 bases and J dropped 2 bases, with 6 bases sitting between them. The CDR3, as DNA: TGCGCCAGCAGCTTGGGCAGCCCCTACGAGCAGTACTTC. This sequence encodes CASSLGSPYEQYF. Full variable domain (remainder filled in from reference TRBV5-1 and TRBJ2-7): KAGVTQTPRYLIKTRGQQVTLSCSPISGHRSVSWYQQTPGQGLQFLFEYFSETQRNKGNFPGRFSGRQFSNSRSEMNVSTLELGDSALYLCASSLGSPYEQYFGPGTRLTVT.

The chain employs TRBV4-2 and TRBJ2-6, with D tentatively TRBD1 (5 bases). Trimming cost V 0 bases and J 0 bases, with 9 bases left between them. The CDR3 has 17 residues. Germline V gene sequence: CDR1 LGHNA, CDR2 YNFKEQ. The CDR3 reads CASSQDPDSSGANVLTF. The CDR3 DNA reads as TGTGCCAGCAGCCAAGATCCCGACAGCTCTGGGGCCAACGTCCTGACTTTC.

The CDR3 nucleotides are TGCAGCGTTGGGGAAGGAGGGGGACAAGAAAAACTGTTTTTT. Protein product: CSVGEGGGQEKLFF. This sequence joins TRBV29-1 and TRBJ1-4, with a weak D call TRBD1 (6 bases). The germline V and J ends were trimmed by 4 bases and 8 bases, with 17 bases remaining between them. The CDR3 has 14 amino acids. The V gene's germline CDR1 is SQVTM and CDR2 ANQGSEA.

This clonotype is a singleton in its sample. The chain's CDR3 is CASRRQGPRTDTQYF. CDR3 DNA: TGTGCCAGCAGGAGACAGGGGCCCCGCACAGATACGCAGTATTTT. The chain couples TRBV28 to TRBJ2-3; 8 positions match TRBD1. Per the germline V gene, CDR1 is MDHEN and CDR2 is SYDVKM. The trim removed 6 bases at V and 1 base at J, leaving 6 bases unmatched. This CDR3 spans 15 amino acids.

This clonotype has only one observation. V is TRBV7-3 and J is TRBJ1-6; D is ambiguous. Trimming cost V 1 base and J 9 bases, with 13 bases left between them. CDR3 size: 15 residues. CDR1 SGHTA and CDR2 FQGTGA come from the germline V gene. The CDR3 sequence: CASSLNLRPSSPLHF. The CDR3 DNA follows: TGTGCCAGCAGCTTAAACCTACGGCCGAGTTCACCCCTCCACTTT.

The J gene is TRBJ1-2, the V gene TRBV14; D gene ambiguous. The germline V gene encodes CDR1 SGHDN and CDR2 FVKESK. V shed 0 bases and J shed 4 bases, with 12 bases lying between them. This CDR3 comprises 15 residues. CDR3 sequence (DNA): TGTGCCAGCAGCCAAGAACAAGGCATTCTCTATGGCTACACCTTC. Translation: CASSQEQGILYGYTF.

V and J are TRBV19 and TRBJ2-7; 10 positions match TRBD1. Germline CDR1 and CDR2: LNHDA and SQIVND (reference sequence). The J segment lost 2 bases and the V segment lost 6 bases, leaving 7 bases of the junction unmatched. The CDR3 runs to 15 residues. CDR3 nucleotide sequence: TGTGCCAGTAGGCAACGGGACAGGGGACCCTACGAGCAGTACTTC. Protein sequence: CASRQRDRGPYEQYF.

The rearrangement uses TRBV6-1 and TRBJ1-1; TRBD1 might be the D (6 bases). This CDR3 has 13 amino acids. Germline V lookup: CDR1 MNHNS, CDR2 SASEGT. Trimming left V 6 bases short and J 6 bases short, with 14 bases between. In nucleotides, the CDR3 is TGTGCCAGCAGGAGTCCGGGACACCCTGAAGCTTTCTTT. This sequence encodes CASRSPGHPEAFF.

The chain carries TRBV18 and TRBJ1-1; 7 bases align to TRBD1. Unmatched junction bases numbered 8, after V lost 3 bases and J lost 1 base. In germline, CDR1 is KGHSH, CDR2 LQKENI. The length of the CDR3 is 16 residues. The CDR3 DNA reads as TGTGCCAGCTCACCTCAGGGGGGGGCTACGAACACTGAAGCTTTCTTT. This encodes CASSPQGGATNTEAFF.

CDR3 in DNA: TGCGCCAGCAGTCGAGAGGGGAGCACAGATACGCAGTATTTT. Translated: CASSREGSTDTQYF. The J gene is TRBJ2-3, the V gene TRBV5-1; D might be TRBD1 or TRBD2, each matching 5 bases. The CDR3 is 14 amino acids. V dropped 5 bases and J dropped 0 bases, with 10 bases sitting between them. Germline V gene lookup returns CDR1 SGHRS and CDR2 YFSETQ.

In its sample, this clonotype was seen once. The chain couples TRBV4-3 to TRBJ2-3, with D perhaps matching TRBD1 (6 bases). The CDR3 has 16 residues. CDR1 is LGHNA and CDR2 is YSLEER in the germline V gene. Deletions cut 3 bases from V and 4 bases from J, with 17 bases between. The CDR3 region has the DNA TGCGCCAGCAGCCAGACAGGCCTTTCTTCCGCAGATACGCAGTATTTT. Its protein product is CASSQTGLSSADTQYF.

This chain joins TRBV15 and TRBJ1-2; unclear D gene. Trimming left V 0 bases short and J 4 bases short, with 12 bases between. The CDR3 runs 15 residues. Germline CDR1 reads LNHNV; CDR2 reads YYDKDF (reference sequence). The CDR3 coding sequence is TGTGCCACCAGCAGAGAGCACAGAGGCGTCTATGGCTACACCTTC. Protein sequence: CATSREHRGVYGYTF.

This chain connects TRBV6-2 or TRBV6-3 to TRBJ1-5, with 7 positions matching TRBD1. This CDR3 comprises 14 residues. CDR1 and CDR2 (germline): MNHEY, SVGEGT. Trimming removed 1 base from V and 5 bases from J; junction bases left unmatched: 2. In DNA form, the CDR3 reads TGTGCCAGCAGTTACTTCGGGACAGATCAGCCCCAGCATTTT. Translation: CASSYFGTDQPQHF.

The chain couples TRBV7-9 to TRBJ1-6, with a weak D call TRBD1 (5 bases). CDR1 SEHNR and CDR2 FQNEAQ come from the germline V gene (reference sequence). Trimming cost V 4 bases and J 6 bases, with 16 bases left between them. This CDR3 has 16 amino acids. This CDR3 is CASSSDVQGVNSPLHF. The DNA for the CDR3 is TGTGCCAGCAGCTCGGATGTTCAGGGAGTTAATTCACCCCTCCACTTT.

The chain is built from TRBV2 and TRBJ1-1; D gene unclear. The CDR3 is made up of 12 amino acids. Germline CDR1 and CDR2: SNHLY and FYNNEI. The V end was cut by 8 bases, the J end by 3 bases, with 10 bases between. The CDR3 loop reads CASVDPDTEAFF. The CDR3 coding sequence is TGTGCCAGCGTCGACCCGGACACTGAAGCTTTCTTT. Using reference TRBV2 and TRBJ1-1 for the parts outside the CDR3, the full variable domain is EPEVTQTPSHQVTQMGQEVILRCVPISNHLYFYWYRQILGQKVEFLVSFYNNEISEKSEIFDDQFSVERPDGSNFTLKIRSTKLEDSAMYFCASVDPDTEAFFGQGTRLTVV.

V gene TRBV6-2 or TRBV6-3 combines with J gene TRBJ2-7; TRBD2 matches at 13 bases. The CDR3 sequence is 15 residues long. Unmatched junction bases numbered 7, after V lost 6 bases and J lost 5 bases. Germline assignment: CDR1 MNHEY and CDR2 SVGEGT. Written as DNA, the CDR3 is TGTGCCAGCAGCTCACTAGCGGGAGGGTGGAACGAGCAGTACTTC. Protein product: CASSSLAGGWNEQYF.